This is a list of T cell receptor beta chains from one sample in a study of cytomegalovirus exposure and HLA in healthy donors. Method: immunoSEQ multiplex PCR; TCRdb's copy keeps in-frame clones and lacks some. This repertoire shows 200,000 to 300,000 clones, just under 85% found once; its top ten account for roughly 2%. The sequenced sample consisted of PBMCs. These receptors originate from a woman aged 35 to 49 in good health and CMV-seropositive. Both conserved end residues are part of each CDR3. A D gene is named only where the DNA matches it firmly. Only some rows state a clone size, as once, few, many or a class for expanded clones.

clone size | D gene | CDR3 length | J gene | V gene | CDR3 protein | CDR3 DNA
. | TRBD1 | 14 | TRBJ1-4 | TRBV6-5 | CASSYAGQGEKLFF | TGTGCCAGCAGTTACGCGGGACAGGGGGAGAAACTGTTTTTT
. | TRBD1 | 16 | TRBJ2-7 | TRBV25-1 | CASSSRGQPEGNEQYF | TGTGCCAGCAGTTCCAGGGGGCAGCCCGAGGGGAACGAGCAGTACTTC
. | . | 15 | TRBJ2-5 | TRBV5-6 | CASSLRRTAQETQYF | TGTGCCAGCAGCTTGAGGCGGACAGCCCAAGAGACCCAGTACTTC
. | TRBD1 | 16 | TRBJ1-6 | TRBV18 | CASSPTTGRDNSPLHF | TGTGCCAGCTCACCAACGACAGGGCGGGATAATTCACCCCTCCACTTT
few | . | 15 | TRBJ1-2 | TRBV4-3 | CASSQPGSPFDGYTF | TGCGCCAGCAGCCAACCGGGATCTCCATTCGATGGCTACACCTTC
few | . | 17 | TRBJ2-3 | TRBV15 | CATSKRGYQPSSDTQYF | TGTGCCACCAGCAAAAGGGGCTACCAACCTTCATCAGATACGCAGTATTTT
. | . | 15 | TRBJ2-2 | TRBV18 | CASSIRQVGTGELFF | TGTGCCAGCTCAATCCGACAGGTCGGCACCGGGGAGCTGTTTTTT
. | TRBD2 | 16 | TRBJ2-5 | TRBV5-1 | CASSTGLAGLQETQYF | TGCGCCAGCAGCACGGGACTAGCGGGACTACAAGAGACCCAGTACTTC
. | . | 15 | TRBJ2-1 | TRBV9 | CASSYGLDTYNEQFF | TGTGCCAGCAGCTACGGACTCGACACCTACAATGAGCAGTTCTTC
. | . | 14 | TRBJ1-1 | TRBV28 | CASSHRWRGTEAFF | TGTGCCAGCAGCCATCGTTGGCGGGGGACTGAAGCTTTCTTT
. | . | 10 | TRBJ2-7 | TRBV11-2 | CASSHYEQYF | TGTGCCAGCAGCCACTACGAGCAGTACTTC
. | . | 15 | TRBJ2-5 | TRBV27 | CASSSEITGFRTQYF | TGTGCCAGCAGTTCAGAAATAACAGGGTTTAGGACCCAGTACTTC
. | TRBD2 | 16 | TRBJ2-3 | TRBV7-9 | CASSLVAGALTDTQYF | TGTGCCAGCAGCTTAGTTGCGGGAGCCCTAACAGATACGCAGTATTTT
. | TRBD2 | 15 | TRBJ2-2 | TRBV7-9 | CASSFYTGGPGELFF | TGTGCCAGCAGCTTTTATACGGGAGGGCCCGGGGAGCTGTTTTTT
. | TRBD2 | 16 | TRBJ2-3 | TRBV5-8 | CASSSGSGGRADTQYF | TGTGCCAGCAGCTCCGGAAGCGGGGGGCGGGCAGATACGCAGTATTTT
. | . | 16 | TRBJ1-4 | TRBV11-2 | CASSPVGGINGEKLFF | TGTGCCAGCAGCCCAGTAGGAGGGATCAATGGCGAAAAACTGTTTTTT
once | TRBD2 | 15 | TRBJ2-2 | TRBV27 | CASSQTSLGAGELFF | TGTGCCAGCAGTCAGACTAGCCTGGGGGCCGGGGAGCTGTTTTTT
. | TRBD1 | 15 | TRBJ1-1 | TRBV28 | CASSLPTGGHTEAFF | TGTGCCAGCAGTTTGCCGACAGGGGGCCACACTGAAGCTTTCTTT
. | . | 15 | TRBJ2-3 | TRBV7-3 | CASSSGRGGTDTQYF | TGTGCCAGCAGCTCCGGCAGGGGTGGTACAGATACGCAGTATTTT
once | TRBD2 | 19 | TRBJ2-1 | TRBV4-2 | CASSQEPGGGLATYNEQFF | TGTGCCAGCAGCCAAGAACCCGGGGGGGGACTAGCTACTTACAATGAGCAGTTCTTC
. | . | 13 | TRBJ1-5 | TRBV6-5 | CASSSSLDQPQHF | TGTGCCAGCAGTTCCTCCCTCGATCAGCCCCAGCATTTT
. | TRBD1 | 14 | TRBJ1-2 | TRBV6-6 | CASSFRQGGGGYTF | TGTGCCAGCAGTTTCCGGCAGGGGGGTGGGGGCTACACCTTC
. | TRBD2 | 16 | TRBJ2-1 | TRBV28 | CASRAPTSGPYNEQFF | TGTGCCAGCAGGGCCCCGACTAGCGGGCCCTACAATGAGCAGTTCTTC
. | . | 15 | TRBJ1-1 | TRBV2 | CASSEVRLLNTEAFF | TGTGCCAGCAGTGAAGTTAGACTCCTGAACACTGAAGCTTTCTTT